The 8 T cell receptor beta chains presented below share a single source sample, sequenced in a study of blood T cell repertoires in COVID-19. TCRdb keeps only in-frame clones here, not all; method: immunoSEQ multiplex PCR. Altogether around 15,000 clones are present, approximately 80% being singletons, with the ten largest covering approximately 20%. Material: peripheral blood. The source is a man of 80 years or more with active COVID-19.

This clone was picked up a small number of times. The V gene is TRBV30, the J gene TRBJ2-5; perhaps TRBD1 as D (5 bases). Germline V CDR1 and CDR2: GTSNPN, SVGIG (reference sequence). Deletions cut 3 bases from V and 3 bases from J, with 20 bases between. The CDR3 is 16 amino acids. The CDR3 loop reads CAWRTIRGELKETQYF. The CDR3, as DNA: TGTGCCTGGAGGACCATTAGGGGTGAGCTAAAAGAGACCCAGTACTTC.

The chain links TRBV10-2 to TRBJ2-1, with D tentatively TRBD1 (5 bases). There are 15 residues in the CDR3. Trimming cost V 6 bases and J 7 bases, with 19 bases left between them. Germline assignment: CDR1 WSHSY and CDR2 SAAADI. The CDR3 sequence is CASRGPSRGTNEQFF. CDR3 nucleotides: TGCGCCAGCAGAGGGCCCTCAAGGGGTACTAATGAGCAGTTCTTC.

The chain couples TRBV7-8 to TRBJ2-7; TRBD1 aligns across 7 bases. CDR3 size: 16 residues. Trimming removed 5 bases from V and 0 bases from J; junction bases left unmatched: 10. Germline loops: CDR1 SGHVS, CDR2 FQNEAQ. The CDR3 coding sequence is TGTGCCAGCAGCAAGGAACAGGGGAGCGTCTCCTACGAGCAGTACTTC. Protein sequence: CASSKEQGSVSYEQYF.

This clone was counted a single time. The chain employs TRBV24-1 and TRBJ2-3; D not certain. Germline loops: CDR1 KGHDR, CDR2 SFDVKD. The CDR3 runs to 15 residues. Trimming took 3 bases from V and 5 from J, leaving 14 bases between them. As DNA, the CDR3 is TGTGCCACCAGTGATCCCGGTAGCACAAGAGATACGCAGTATTTT. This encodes CATSDPGSTRDTQYF.

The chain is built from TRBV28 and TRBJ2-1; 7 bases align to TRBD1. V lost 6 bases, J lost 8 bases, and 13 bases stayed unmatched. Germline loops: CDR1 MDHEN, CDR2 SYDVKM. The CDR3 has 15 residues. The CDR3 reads CASRTQGPQVHEQFF. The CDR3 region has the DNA TGTGCCAGCAGGACACAGGGGCCTCAGGTCCATGAGCAGTTCTTC.

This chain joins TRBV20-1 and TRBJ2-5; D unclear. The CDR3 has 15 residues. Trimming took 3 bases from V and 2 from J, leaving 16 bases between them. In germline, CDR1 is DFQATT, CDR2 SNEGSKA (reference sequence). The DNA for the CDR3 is TGCAGTGCTAGTTCGGGTGGTACGCTACAAGAGACCCAGTACTTC. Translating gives CSASSGGTLQETQYF.

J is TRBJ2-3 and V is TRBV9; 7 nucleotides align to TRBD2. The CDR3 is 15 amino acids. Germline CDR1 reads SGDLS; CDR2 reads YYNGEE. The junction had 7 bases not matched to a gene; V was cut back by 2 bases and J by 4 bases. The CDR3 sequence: CASSVEAGRADTQYF. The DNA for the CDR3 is TGTGCCAGCAGCGTCGAGGCGGGGAGGGCAGATACGCAGTATTTT.

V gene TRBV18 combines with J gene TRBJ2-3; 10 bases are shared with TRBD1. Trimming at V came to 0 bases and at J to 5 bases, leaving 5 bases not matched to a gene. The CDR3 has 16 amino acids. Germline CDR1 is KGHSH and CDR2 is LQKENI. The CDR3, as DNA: TGTGCCAGCTCACCACCGAGACAGGGGGCGCGAGATACGCAGTATTTT. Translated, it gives CASSPPRQGARDTQYF.